This entry concerns a single T cell receptor beta chain. The sample belongs to a study of blood T cell repertoires in COVID-19. Study information: The United States, Italy and Spain were the sources of the acute and convalescent COVID-19 samples. PBMCs, B-cell-depleted T cells, or T cells were the source of the cDNA or gDNA that made up the material.

As processed by the authors: Amplification with reference gene primers provided the estimates of nucleated cell counts. TCRdb's table, derived via immunoSEQ multiplex PCR, lists solely in-frame clones and lacks some. The DNA was the basis for D and trimming; V, J and clone size are from that table. The sample has around 100,000 clones, 75% to 90% seen once. Germline V CDR1 and CDR2: LNHDA, SQIVND (reference sequence). The CDR3 is 15 residues long. V dropped 0 bases and J dropped 2 bases, with 11 bases sitting between them. The sequencing input was peripheral blood. The source is an older woman with acute or convalescent COVID-19. This chain uses TRBV19 with TRBJ2-7; D remains ambiguous. The CDR3 DNA is TGTGCCAGTAGTATAGATCTAAATCGGGCCTACGAGCAGTACTTC. Translation: CASSIDLNRAYEQYF.